The next 8 T cell receptor beta chains were all read from a single sample in a study of cytomegalovirus exposure and HLA in healthy donors. PCR used 60 Vbeta primers and 13 Jbeta primers. Clones were sequenced by immunoSEQ multiplex PCR, and TCRdb holds only the in-frame ones, with some missing. The sample carries about 180,000 clones, over 65% recorded once. Sequenced material: PBMCs. These receptors were taken from a man aged 18-30 years in good health and CMV-seronegative.

The genes are TRBV10-2 and TRBJ1-5; possibly TRBD1 for D (5 bases). The CDR3 loop spans 18 amino acids. The germline CDR1 and CDR2 sequences are WSHSY and SAAADI. Trimming took off 3 bases at V and 1 base at J, with 19 bases between the two ends. The CDR3 is CASSDPLVGGSSNQPQHF. The CDR3 region has the DNA TGCGCCAGCAGTGACCCTTTGGTGGGGGGGTCGAGCAATCAGCCCCAGCATTTT.

V gene TRBV7-8 combines with J gene TRBJ1-2; D possibly corresponds to TRBD1 (5 bases). The CDR3 totals 17 residues. V lost 3 bases and J lost 4, with 21 bases in between. Germline loops: CDR1 SGHVS, CDR2 FQNEAQ. The CDR3 DNA follows: TGTGCCAGCAGCTTGGGTTGGGGGGGTCTTTATTCCTATGGCTACACCTTC. This gives the protein CASSLGWGGLYSYGYTF.

The V gene is TRBV4-1, the J gene TRBJ2-7, with TRBD1 matching over 7 bases. The CDR3 runs to 13 residues. Germline-derived CDR1 and CDR2 are MGHRA and YSYEKL. The junction had 2 bases not matched to a gene; V was cut back by 4 bases and J by 2 bases. The DNA of the CDR3 is TGCGCCAGCAGCCCTCAGGGGGCCTACGAGCAGTACTTC. It codes for CASSPQGAYEQYF.

The chain joins TRBV10-3 to TRBJ2-1; no definite D call. Germline V lookup: CDR1 ENHRY, CDR2 SYGVKD. V lost 7 bases, J lost 10 bases, and 14 bases lay in between. CDR3 length equals 12 residues. The CDR3 is CAITSIAGEQFF. The CDR3 nucleotides read TGTGCCATCACTTCCATAGCTGGCGAGCAGTTCTTC.

This clone was counted only a few times. The J gene is TRBJ2-7, the V gene TRBV28; 8 bases are shared with TRBD1. Trimming at V came to 1 base and at J to 6 bases, leaving 14 bases not matched to a gene. This CDR3 has 17 residues. Germline V lookup: CDR1 MDHEN, CDR2 SYDVKM. The CDR3 protein is CASSLSGVSRGLLEQYF. The DNA of the CDR3 is TGTGCCAGCAGTTTATCTGGAGTGAGCAGGGGGCTCCTCGAGCAGTACTTC.

The V gene is TRBV19, the J gene TRBJ1-4; 7 bases fit TRBD1. V gave up 8 bases and J gave up 0 bases; unmatched junction bases: 9. This CDR3 has 16 amino acids. Per germline, CDR1 LNHDA and CDR2 SQIVND (reference sequence). The CDR3 sequence is CASSRRGQPTNEKLFF. The CDR3 DNA reads TGTGCCAGTTCCCGGCGGGGACAGCCAACTAATGAAAAACTGTTTTTT.

This clone was seen many times. J is TRBJ1-1 and V is TRBV7-3; D might be TRBD1 (6 bases). The CDR3 runs 13 residues. Germline CDR1 is SGHTA and CDR2 is FQGTGA. Between the trimmed V and J ends, which lost 4 bases and 1 base, there was a span of 7 bases. CDR3 residues: CASSYRANTEAFF. The CDR3, as DNA: TGTGCCAGCAGCTACAGGGCGAACACTGAAGCTTTCTTT.

This chain connects TRBV28 to TRBJ2-5, with 7 bases lining up with TRBD1. The V gene end was trimmed by 5 bases and the J gene end by 5 bases; junction bases not matched to a gene: 11. The germline gives CDR1 MDHEN, CDR2 SYDVKM. This CDR3 is 15 amino acids long. The DNA of the CDR3 is TGTGCCAGCAGTGAACGTAGGGGGCGGGCGGAGACCCAGTACTTC. Encoded protein: CASSERRGRAETQYF.